The rows below give T cell receptor beta chains drawn from one sample of a study of T cells in Graves' hyperthyroidism and ophthalmopathy. TCRdb re-called the multiplex PCR reads with MiXCR, one entry per CDR3 protein. This sample has about 360,000 distinct CDR3 sequences; less than 15% occur once, and the top ten carry about 9.1%. Sequences were obtained from blood. The receptors stem from a woman younger than 30 with Graves' hyperthyroidism. CDR3s include the opening cysteine and the closing phenylalanine or tryptophan. D genes are given only for firm matches. Clone size, where shown, is once, few, many, or a class for clones that have expanded.

>TRBJ1-5|many|TRBV28|.
CASSLRVPYSNQPQHF
TGTGCCAGCAGCCTCAGGGTCCCCTATAGCAATCAGCCCCAGCATTTT
>TRBJ2-3|few|TRBV7-2|.
CASSLPTLDTQYF
TGTGCCAGCAGCTTACCCACCTTGGATACGCAGTATTTT
>TRBJ2-7|many|TRBV7-9|TRBD2
CATGTSSRYEQYF
TGTGCCACGGGGACTAGCAGTCGGTACGAGCAGTACTTC
>TRBJ2-2|.|TRBV5-1|.
CASRYVYGPGELFF
TGTGCCAGCAGATACGTTTACGGTCCCGGGGAGCTGTTTTTT
>TRBJ1-5|many|TRBV20-1|.
CSARRMRGKPQHF
TGCAGTGCTAGGCGGATGCGGGGAAAGCCCCAGCATTTT
>TRBJ2-1|few|TRBV4-1|.
CASSQAPQVEQFF
TGCGCCAGCAGCCAAGCCCCTCAGGTCGAGCAGTTCTTC
>TRBJ2-5|many|TRBV2|TRBD2
CASSHIAGGPRETQYF
TGTGCCAGCAGTCACATAGCGGGAGGGCCACGAGAGACCCAGTACTTC
>TRBJ1-2|.|TRBV29-1|.
CSVALGTRNYGYTF
TGCAGCGTTGCTCTGGGGACTCGCAACTATGGCTACACCTTC
>TRBJ2-1|.|TRBV7-6|.
CASSDGWRYPYNEQFF
TGTGCCAGCAGCGACGGTTGGCGCTATCCCTACAATGAGCAGTTCTTC
>TRBJ2-1|many|TRBV7-6|TRBD2
CASSGTSGGNEQFF
TGTGCCAGCAGCGGGACTAGCGGGGGGAATGAGCAGTTCTTC
>TRBJ2-1|.|TRBV4-3|.
CASSQVGNRRNEQFF
TGCGCCAGCAGCCAAGTCGGAAACCGACGGAATGAGCAGTTCTTC
>TRBJ1-2|few|TRBV13|.
CASSLGTASGGYTF
TGTGCCAGCAGCTTAGGGACAGCCTCGGGTGGCTACACCTTC
>TRBJ2-2|many|TRBV18|TRBD1
CASSPGQGLNTGELFF
TGTGCCAGCTCACCGGGACAGGGGCTTAACACCGGGGAGCTGTTTTTT
>TRBJ2-7|many|TRBV5-1|.
CASSRRTPYEQYF
TGCGCCAGCAGCCGGCGGACGCCCTACGAGCAGTACTTC
>TRBJ2-3|.|TRBV28|TRBD1
CASSRGQGRNTQYF
TGTGCCAGCAGCCGAGGACAGGGCCGAAATACGCAGTATTTT
>TRBJ2-1|many|TRBV6-2/TRBV6-3|.
CASSFPLSAFSYNEQFF
TGTGCCAGCAGCTTTCCCCTCAGCGCTTTCTCCTACAATGAGCAGTTCTTC
>TRBJ1-4|many|TRBV3-1|.
CASSRGWDEKLFF
TGTGCCAGCAGCCGAGGCTGGGATGAAAAACTGTTTTTT
>TRBJ2-1|many|TRBV6-2/TRBV6-3|TRBD1
CASSYQGVLSYNEQFF
TGTGCCAGCAGTTACCAGGGGGTTCTCTCCTACAATGAGCAGTTCTTC
>TRBJ1-5|many|TRBV18|.
CASSLTHDPSNQPQHF
TGTGCCAGCTCACTTACTCACGACCCAAGCAATCAGCCCCAGCATTTT
>TRBJ1-5|many|TRBV6-5|.
CASSTARQSINQPQHF
TGTGCCAGCAGTACCGCCCGACAGTCCATCAATCAGCCCCAGCATTTT
>TRBJ2-3|many|TRBV6-2/TRBV6-3|.
CASSQQDTQYF
TGTGCCAGCAGTCAACAGGATACGCAGTATTTT
>TRBJ1-4|many|TRBV7-9|.
CASSPLGSTRTNEKLFF
TGTGCCAGCAGCCCGCTAGGGAGCACGAGGACTAATGAAAAACTGTTTTTT
>TRBJ2-2|many|TRBV7-9|TRBD2
CASSFSGGRTGELFF
TGTGCCAGCAGTTTCAGCGGGGGCCGCACCGGGGAGCTGTTTTTT
>TRBJ1-5|many|TRBV28|.
CASRSDQPQHF
TGTGCCAGCAGGTCAGATCAGCCCCAGCATTTT
>TRBJ2-5|.|TRBV20-1|TRBD2
CSALGLDQETQYF
TGCAGTGCTCTGGGACTAGATCAAGAGACCCAGTACTTC
>TRBJ2-1|many|TRBV7-9|TRBD2
CAKGTSGVYNEQFF
TGTGCCAAGGGGACTAGCGGGGTTTACAATGAGCAGTTCTTC
>TRBJ2-7|.|TRBV7-4|.
CASSGGGGSNEQYF
TGTGCCAGCAGCGGAGGAGGGGGCTCTAACGAGCAGTACTTC
>TRBJ2-1|many|TRBV4-3|TRBD2
CASSQAIAGGPYNEQFF
TGCGCCAGCAGCCAAGCAATAGCGGGAGGGCCCTACAATGAGCAGTTCTTC
>TRBJ2-7|many|TRBV9|.
CASSSAGGDEQYF
TGTGCCAGCAGTAGTGCAGGGGGGGACGAGCAGTACTTC
>TRBJ2-7|many|TRBV27|.
CASSFSAFGTYEQYF
TGTGCCAGCAGTTTCTCTGCTTTTGGGACCTACGAGCAGTACTTC
>TRBJ2-1|many|TRBV7-9|.
CASSFSVHNEQFF
TGTGCCAGCAGCTTTAGCGTTCACAATGAGCAGTTCTTC
>TRBJ2-7|few|TRBV20-1|TRBD1
CSAFSPGQGVYYEQYF
TGCAGTGCTTTTTCACCGGGACAGGGGGTGTATTACGAGCAGTACTTC
>TRBJ2-7|many|TRBV27|.
CASSKEGGPYEQYF
TGTGCCAGCAGTAAGGAGGGGGGTCCCTACGAGCAGTACTTC
>TRBJ2-1|.|TRBV5-5|TRBD2
CASSLYTSGGKNNEQFF
TGTGCCAGCAGCTTGTACACTAGCGGGGGGAAGAACAATGAGCAGTTCTTC
>TRBJ2-7|many|TRBV6-5|.
CASSYGPDYEQYF
TGTGCCAGCAGTTACGGGCCGGATTACGAGCAGTACTTC
>TRBJ1-1|few|TRBV19|.
CASNRETLDTEAFF
TGTGCCAGTAACAGAGAGACGTTGGACACTGAAGCTTTCTTT
>TRBJ2-5|many|TRBV28|.
CASSLTLQGGSSQETQYF
TGTGCCAGCAGTTTAACGTTGCAGGGTGGCTCTTCCCAAGAGACCCAGTACTTC
>TRBJ2-7|many|TRBV7-9|TRBD2
CASSLFGGGSSYEQYF
TGTGCCAGCAGCTTATTTGGGGGGGGGAGCTCCTACGAGCAGTACTTC
>TRBJ1-1|many|TRBV18|.
CASSQIEAEAFF
TGTGCCAGCTCACAAATAGAAGCTGAAGCTTTCTTT
>TRBJ1-5|many|TRBV10-3|.
CAIGDVSNQPQHF
TGTGCCATCGGGGACGTCAGCAATCAGCCCCAGCATTTT
>TRBJ1-1|few|TRBV5-1|.
CASSRGGDSKNTEAFF
TGCGCCAGCAGCCGGGGGGGGGACTCAAAGAACACTGAAGCTTTCTTT
>TRBJ2-1|many|TRBV18|TRBD1
CASETGTDNEQFF
TGTGCCAGCGAAACCGGGACAGACAATGAGCAGTTCTTC
>TRBJ1-2|.|TRBV3-1|TRBD1
CASSTDFTGGDLANYGYTF
TGTGCCAGCAGCACGGACTTCACAGGGGGTGATCTAGCTAACTATGGCTACACCTTC
>TRBJ2-1|.|TRBV9|TRBD2
CASGTSGGGGDNEQFF
TGTGCCAGCGGGACTAGCGGGGGGGGAGGGGACAATGAGCAGTTCTTC
>TRBJ1-5|.|TRBV30|.
CACGPGSQPQHF
TGTGCCTGTGGACCAGGGAGTCAGCCCCAGCATTTT
>TRBJ2-2|many|TRBV24-1|.
CATRRGDGDTGELFF
TGTGCCACCAGAAGGGGTGATGGGGACACCGGGGAGCTGTTTTTT
>TRBJ2-3|many|TRBV5-1|.
CASSLARSQDTQYF
TGCGCCAGCAGCTTGGCTAGGTCTCAGGATACGCAGTATTTT
>TRBJ1-1|many|TRBV27|.
CATTTRDKSMAFF
TGTGCCACTACCACACGGGACAAAAGTATGGCTTTCTTT
>TRBJ2-7|many|TRBV3-1|.
CASSPSASYEQYF
TGTGCCAGCAGCCCTAGCGCCTCCTACGAGCAGTACTTC
>TRBJ2-3|.|TRBV6-1|.
CASRDAFWASTDTQYF
TGTGCCAGCAGGGACGCCTTCTGGGCTAGCACAGATACGCAGTATTTT
>TRBJ1-5|many|TRBV4-1|.
CASSQEGGAVSNQPQHF
TGCGCCAGCAGCCAAGAAGGAGGGGCAGTGAGCAATCAGCCCCAGCATTTT
>TRBJ1-2|.|TRBV14|.
CASSQYLNQGIRGYGYTF
TGTGCCAGCAGCCAATACCTTAATCAGGGGATTCGCGGTTATGGCTACACCTTC
>TRBJ2-1|many|TRBV2|TRBD2
CAAQGLAGAEQFF
TGTGCCGCCCAGGGACTAGCGGGGGCTGAGCAGTTCTTC